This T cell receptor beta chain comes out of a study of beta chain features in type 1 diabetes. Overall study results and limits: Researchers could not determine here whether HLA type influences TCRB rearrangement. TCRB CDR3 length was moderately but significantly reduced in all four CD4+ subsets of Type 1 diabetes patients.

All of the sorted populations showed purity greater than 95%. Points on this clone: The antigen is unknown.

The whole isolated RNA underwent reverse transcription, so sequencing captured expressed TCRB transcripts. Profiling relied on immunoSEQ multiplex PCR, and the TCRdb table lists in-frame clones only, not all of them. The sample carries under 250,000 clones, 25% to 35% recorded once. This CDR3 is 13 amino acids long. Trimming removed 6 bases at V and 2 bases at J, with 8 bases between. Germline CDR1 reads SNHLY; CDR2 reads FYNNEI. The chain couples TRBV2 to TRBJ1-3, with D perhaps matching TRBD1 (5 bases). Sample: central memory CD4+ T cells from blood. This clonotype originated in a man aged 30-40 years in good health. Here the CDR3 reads CASSFRAGNTIYF. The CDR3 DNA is TGTGCCAGCAGCTTCAGGGCTGGAAACACCATATATTTT. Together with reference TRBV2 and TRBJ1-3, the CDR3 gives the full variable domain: EPEVTQTPSHQVTQMGQEVILRCVPISNHLYFYWYRQILGQKVEFLVSFYNNEISEKSEIFDDQFSVERPDGSNFTLKIRSTKLEDSAMYFCASSFRAGNTIYFGEGSWLTVV.